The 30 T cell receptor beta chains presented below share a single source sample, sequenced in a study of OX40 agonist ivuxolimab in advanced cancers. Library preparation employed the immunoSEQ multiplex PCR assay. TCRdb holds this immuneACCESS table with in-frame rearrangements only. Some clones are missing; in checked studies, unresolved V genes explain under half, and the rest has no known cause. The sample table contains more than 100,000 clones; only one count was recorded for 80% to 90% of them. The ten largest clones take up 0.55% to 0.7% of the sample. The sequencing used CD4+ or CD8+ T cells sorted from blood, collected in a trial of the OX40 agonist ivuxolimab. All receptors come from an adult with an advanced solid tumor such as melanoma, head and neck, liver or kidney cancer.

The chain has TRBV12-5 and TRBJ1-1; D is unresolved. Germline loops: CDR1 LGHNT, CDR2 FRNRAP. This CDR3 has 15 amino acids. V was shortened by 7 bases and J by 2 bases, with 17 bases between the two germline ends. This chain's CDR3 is CASALLRGVNTEAFF. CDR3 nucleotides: TGTGCTAGTGCCCTCTTACGCGGGGTTAACACTGAAGCTTTCTTT.

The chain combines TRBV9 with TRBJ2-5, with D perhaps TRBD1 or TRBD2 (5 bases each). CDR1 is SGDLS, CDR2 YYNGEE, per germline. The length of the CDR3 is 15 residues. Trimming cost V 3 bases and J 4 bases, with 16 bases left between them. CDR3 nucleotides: TGTGCCAGCAGCGAGGTGGGGCTAGCCACAGAGACCCAGTACTTC. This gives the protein CASSEVGLATETQYF.

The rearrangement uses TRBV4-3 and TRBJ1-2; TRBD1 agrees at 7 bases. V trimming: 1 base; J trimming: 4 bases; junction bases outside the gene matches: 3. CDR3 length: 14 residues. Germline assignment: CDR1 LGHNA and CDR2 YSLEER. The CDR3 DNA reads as TGCGCCAGCAGCCAAGGGGACAGATCCTATGGCTACACCTTC. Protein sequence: CASSQGDRSYGYTF.

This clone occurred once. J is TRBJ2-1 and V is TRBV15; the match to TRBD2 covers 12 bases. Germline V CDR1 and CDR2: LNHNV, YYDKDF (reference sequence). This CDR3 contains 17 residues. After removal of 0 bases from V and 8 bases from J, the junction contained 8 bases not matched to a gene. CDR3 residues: CATSREPLAGGFDEQFF. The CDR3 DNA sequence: TGTGCCACCAGCAGAGAACCACTAGCGGGGGGCTTTGATGAGCAGTTCTTC. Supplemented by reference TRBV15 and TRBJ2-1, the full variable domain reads DAMVIQNPRYQVTQFGKPVTLSCSQTLNHNVMYWYQQKSSQAPKLLFHYYDKDFNNEADTPDNFQSRRPNTSFCFLDIRSPGLGDTAMYLCATSREPLAGGFDEQFFGPGTRLTVL.

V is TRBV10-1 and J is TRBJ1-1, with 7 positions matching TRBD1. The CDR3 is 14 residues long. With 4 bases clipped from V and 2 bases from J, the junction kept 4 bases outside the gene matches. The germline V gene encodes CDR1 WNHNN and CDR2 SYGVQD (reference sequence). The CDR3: CASSAGQRNTEAFF. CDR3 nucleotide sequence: TGCGCCAGCAGTGCGGGACAGAGAAACACTGAAGCTTTCTTT.

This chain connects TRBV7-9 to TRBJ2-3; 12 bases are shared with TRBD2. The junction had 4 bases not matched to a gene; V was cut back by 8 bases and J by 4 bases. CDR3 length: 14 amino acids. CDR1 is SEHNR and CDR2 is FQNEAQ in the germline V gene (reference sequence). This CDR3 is CASRLAGDPDTQYF. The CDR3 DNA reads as TGTGCCAGCCGACTAGCGGGGGACCCAGATACGCAGTATTTT.

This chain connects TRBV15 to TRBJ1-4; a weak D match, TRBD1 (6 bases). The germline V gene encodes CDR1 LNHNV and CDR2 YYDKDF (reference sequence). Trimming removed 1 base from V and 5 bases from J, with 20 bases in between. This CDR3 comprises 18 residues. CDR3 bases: TGTGCCACCAGCAGAGCAGGGGACGGAGGCCCCTTCAATGAAAAACTGTTTTTT. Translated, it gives CATSRAGDGGPFNEKLFF.

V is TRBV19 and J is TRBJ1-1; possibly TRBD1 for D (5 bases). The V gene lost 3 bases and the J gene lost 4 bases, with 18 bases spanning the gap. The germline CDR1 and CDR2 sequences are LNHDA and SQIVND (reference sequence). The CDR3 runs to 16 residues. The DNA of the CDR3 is TGTGCCAGTAGTATCTGGAGGGGCGGATTGAGCACTGAAGCTTTCTTT. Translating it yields CASSIWRGGLSTEAFF.

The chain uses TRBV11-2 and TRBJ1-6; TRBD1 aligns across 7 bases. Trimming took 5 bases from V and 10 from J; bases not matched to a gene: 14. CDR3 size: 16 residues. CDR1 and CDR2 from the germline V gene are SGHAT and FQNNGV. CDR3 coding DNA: TGTGCCAGCAGCCCTAATACGGGACAGAATCGATCACCCCTCCACTTT. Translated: CASSPNTGQNRSPLHF.

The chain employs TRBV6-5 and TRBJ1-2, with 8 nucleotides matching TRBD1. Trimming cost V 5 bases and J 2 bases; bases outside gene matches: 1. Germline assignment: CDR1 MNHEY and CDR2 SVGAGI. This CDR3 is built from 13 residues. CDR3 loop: CASSRTGNYGYTF. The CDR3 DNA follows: TGTGCCAGCAGTAGGACAGGGAACTATGGCTACACCTTC.

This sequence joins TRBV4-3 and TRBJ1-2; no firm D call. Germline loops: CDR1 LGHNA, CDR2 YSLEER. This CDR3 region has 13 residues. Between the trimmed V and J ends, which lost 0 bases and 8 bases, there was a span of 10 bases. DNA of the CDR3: TGCGCCAGCAGCCAAGAGGGCGTTGGAGGCTACACCTTC. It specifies CASSQEGVGGYTF.

The CDR3 reads CASSPTAFNQPQHF. The CDR3 DNA follows: TGTGCCAGCAGTCCTACAGCTTTTAATCAGCCCCAGCATTTT. This chain links TRBV28 with TRBJ1-5, with unresolved D. Looked up from germline, CDR1 is MDHEN and CDR2 is SYDVKM. Trimming took 5 bases from V and 4 from J, leaving 12 bases between them. The CDR3 is 14 amino acids.

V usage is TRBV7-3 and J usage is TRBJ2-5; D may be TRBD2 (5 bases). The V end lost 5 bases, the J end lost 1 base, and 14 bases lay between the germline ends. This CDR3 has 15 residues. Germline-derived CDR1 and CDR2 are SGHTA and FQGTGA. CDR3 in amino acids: CASSPSGIGQETQYF. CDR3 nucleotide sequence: TGTGCCAGCAGCCCATCGGGAATCGGCCAAGAGACCCAGTACTTC. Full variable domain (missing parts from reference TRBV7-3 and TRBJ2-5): GAGVSQTPSNKVTEKGKYVELRCDPISGHTALYWYRQSLGQGPEFLIYFQGTGAADDSGLPNDRFFAVRPEGSVSTLKIQRTERGDSAVYLCASSPSGIGQETQYFGPGTRLLVL.

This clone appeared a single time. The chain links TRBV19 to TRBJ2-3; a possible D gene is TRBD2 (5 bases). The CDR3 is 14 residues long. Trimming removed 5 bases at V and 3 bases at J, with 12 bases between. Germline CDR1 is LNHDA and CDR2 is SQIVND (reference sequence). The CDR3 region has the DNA TGTGCCAGTAGTGAGATGAGGGATACAGATACGCAGTATTTT. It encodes CASSEMRDTDTQYF. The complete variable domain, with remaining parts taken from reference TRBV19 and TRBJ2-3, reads DGGITQSPKYLFRKEGQNVTLSCEQNLNHDAMYWYRQDPGQGLRLIYYSQIVNDFQKGDIAEGYSVSREKKESFPLTVTSAQKNPTAFYLCASSEMRDTDTQYFGPGTRLTVL.

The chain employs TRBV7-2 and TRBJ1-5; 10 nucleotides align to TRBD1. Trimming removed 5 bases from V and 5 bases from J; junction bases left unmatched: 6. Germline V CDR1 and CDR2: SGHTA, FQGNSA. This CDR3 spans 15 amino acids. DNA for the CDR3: TGTGCCAGCAGCCAAAGAGGGACAGGGGATCAGCCCCAGCATTTT. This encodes CASSQRGTGDQPQHF.

CDR3 amino acids: CASSQMMGRWNTDTQYF. The CDR3, as DNA: TGCGCCAGCAGCCAGATGATGGGCCGCTGGAACACAGATACGCAGTATTTT. This chain joins TRBV5-1 and TRBJ2-3; unclear D gene. CDR1 SGHRS and CDR2 YFSETQ come from the germline V gene. The CDR3 covers 17 residues. V lost 4 bases and J lost 2, with 20 bases in between.

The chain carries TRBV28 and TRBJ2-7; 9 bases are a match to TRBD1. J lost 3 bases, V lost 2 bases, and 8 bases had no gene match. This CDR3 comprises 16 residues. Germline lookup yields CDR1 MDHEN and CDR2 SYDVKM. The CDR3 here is CASSLTGTGKGYEQYF. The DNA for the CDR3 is TGTGCCAGCAGTTTAACGGGGACAGGGAAGGGCTACGAGCAGTACTTC.

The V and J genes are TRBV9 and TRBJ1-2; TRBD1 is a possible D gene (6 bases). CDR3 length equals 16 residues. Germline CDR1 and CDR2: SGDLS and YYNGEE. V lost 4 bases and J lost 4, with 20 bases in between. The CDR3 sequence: CASSTPSSPGAYGYTF. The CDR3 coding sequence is TGTGCCAGCAGCACCCCCAGTAGTCCAGGGGCCTATGGCTACACCTTC.

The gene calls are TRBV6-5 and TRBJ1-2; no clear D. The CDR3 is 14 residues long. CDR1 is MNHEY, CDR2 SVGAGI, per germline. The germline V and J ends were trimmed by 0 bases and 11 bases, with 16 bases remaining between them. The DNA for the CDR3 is TGTGCCAGCAGTTACTCTTTGGTGCCATTGGGATACACCTTC. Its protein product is CASSYSLVPLGYTF.

Here the CDR3 reads CASSPRTYEAFF. The CDR3 bases are TGTGCCAGCTCACCCCGGACTTATGAAGCTTTCTTT. The chain links TRBV18 to TRBJ1-1; no definite D call. From germline, CDR1 is KGHSH and CDR2 LQKENI. The CDR3 contains 12 residues. V shed 3 bases and J shed 7 bases, with 9 bases lying between them.

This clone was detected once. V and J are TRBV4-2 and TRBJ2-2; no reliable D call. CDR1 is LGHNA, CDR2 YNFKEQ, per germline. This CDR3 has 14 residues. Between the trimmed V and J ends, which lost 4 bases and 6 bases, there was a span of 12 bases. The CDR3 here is CASSPSRQSGELFF. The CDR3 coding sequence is TGTGCCAGCAGCCCGTCGCGGCAGTCCGGGGAGCTGTTTTTT.

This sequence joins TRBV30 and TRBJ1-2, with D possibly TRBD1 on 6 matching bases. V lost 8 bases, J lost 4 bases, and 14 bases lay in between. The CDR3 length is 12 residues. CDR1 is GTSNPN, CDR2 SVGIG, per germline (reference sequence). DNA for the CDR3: TGTGCCAGAACGCAGGGGAGCTATGGCTACACCTTC. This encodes CARTQGSYGYTF.

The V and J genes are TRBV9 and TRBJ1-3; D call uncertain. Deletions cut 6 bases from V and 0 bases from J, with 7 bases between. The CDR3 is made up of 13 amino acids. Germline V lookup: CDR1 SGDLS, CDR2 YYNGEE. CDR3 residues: CASTGNSGNTIYF. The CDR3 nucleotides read TGTGCCAGCACCGGAAACTCTGGAAACACCATATATTTT.

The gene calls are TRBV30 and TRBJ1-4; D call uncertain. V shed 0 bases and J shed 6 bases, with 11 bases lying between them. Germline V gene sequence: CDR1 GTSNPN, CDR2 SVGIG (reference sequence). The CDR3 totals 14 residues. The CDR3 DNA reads TGTGCCTGGAGTGTACGTCCCCATGATGAAAAACTGTTTTTT. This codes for CAWSVRPHDEKLFF.

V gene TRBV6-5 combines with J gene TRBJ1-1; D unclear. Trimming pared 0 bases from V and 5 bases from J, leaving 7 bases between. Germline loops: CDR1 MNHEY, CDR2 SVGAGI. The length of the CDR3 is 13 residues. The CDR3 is CASSYSELTEAFF. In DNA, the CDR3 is TGTGCCAGCAGTTACTCGGAATTAACTGAAGCTTTCTTT.

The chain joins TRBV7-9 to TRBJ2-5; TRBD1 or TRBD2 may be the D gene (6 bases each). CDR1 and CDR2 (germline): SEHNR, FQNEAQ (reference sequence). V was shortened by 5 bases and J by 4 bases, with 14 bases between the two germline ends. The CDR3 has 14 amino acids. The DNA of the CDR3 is TGTGCCAGCAGCCCCTACAGGGAGGCAGAGACCCAGTACTTC. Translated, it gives CASSPYREAETQYF.

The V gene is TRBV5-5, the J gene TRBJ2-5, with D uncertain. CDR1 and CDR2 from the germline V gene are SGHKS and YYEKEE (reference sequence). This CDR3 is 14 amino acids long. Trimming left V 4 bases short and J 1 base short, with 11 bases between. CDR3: CASSDGRTQETQYF. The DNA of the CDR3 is TGTGCCAGCAGCGACGGACGGACCCAAGAGACCCAGTACTTC.

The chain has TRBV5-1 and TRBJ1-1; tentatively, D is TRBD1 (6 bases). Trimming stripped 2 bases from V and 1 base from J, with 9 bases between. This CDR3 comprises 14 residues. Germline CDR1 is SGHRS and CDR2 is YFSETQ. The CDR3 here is CASSLTRGNTEAFF. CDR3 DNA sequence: TGCGCCAGCAGCTTAACCAGGGGGAACACTGAAGCTTTCTTT.

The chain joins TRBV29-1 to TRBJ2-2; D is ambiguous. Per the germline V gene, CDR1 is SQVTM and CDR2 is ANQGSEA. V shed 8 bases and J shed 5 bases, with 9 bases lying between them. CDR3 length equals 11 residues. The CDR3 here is CSPQRTGELFF. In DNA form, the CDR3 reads TGCAGCCCTCAGAGGACCGGGGAGCTGTTTTTT.

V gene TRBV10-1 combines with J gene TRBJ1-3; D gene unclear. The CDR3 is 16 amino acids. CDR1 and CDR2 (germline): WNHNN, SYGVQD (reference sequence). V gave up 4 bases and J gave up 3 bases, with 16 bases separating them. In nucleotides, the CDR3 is TGCGCCAGCAGTGGTCCTGGGAATCAGCGTGGAAACACCATATATTTT. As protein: CASSGPGNQRGNTIYF.